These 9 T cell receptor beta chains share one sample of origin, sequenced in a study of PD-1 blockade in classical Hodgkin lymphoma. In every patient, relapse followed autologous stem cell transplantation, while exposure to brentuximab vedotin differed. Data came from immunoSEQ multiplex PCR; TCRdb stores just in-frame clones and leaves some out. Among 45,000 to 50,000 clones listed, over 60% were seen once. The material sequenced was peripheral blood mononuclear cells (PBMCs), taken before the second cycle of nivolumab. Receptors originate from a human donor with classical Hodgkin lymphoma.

The CDR3 loop reads CASSLGVSMNTEAFF. The CDR3 nucleotides read TGCGCCAGCAGCTTGGGAGTCAGTATGAACACTGAAGCTTTCTTT. V gene TRBV5-1 combines with J gene TRBJ1-1; D gene unclear. The germline V gene has CDR1 SGHRS and CDR2 YFSETQ. V gave up 0 bases and J gave up 0 bases, with 9 bases separating them. CDR3 length: 15 amino acids.

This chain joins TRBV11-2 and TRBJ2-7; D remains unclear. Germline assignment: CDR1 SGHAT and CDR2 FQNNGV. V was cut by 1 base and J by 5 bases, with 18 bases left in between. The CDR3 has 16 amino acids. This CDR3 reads CASSLVLATTSHEQYF. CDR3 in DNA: TGTGCCAGCAGCTTAGTTTTGGCTACTACCTCGCACGAGCAGTACTTC.

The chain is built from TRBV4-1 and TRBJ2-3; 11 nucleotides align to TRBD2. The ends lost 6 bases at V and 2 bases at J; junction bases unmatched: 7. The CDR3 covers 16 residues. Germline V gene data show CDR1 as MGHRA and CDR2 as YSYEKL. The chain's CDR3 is CASSERLAGYTDTQYF. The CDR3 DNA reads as TGCGCCAGCAGTGAAAGACTAGCGGGATACACAGATACGCAGTATTTT.

As DNA, the CDR3 is TGTGCCAGCTCACCACCGGTAAATGTCGCGACAGGTGCGGTCTACGAGCAGTACTTC. This encodes CASSPPVNVATGAVYEQYF. The chain links TRBV18 to TRBJ2-7, with D tentatively TRBD1 (6 bases). Trimming took 0 bases from V and 3 from J, leaving 24 bases between them. Per germline, CDR1 KGHSH and CDR2 LQKENI. This CDR3 spans 19 amino acids. Drawing the rest from reference TRBV18 and TRBJ2-7, the complete variable domain is NAGVMQNPRHLVRRRGQEARLRCSPMKGHSHVYWYRQLPEEGLKFMVYLQKENIIDESGMPKERFSAEFPKEGPSILRIQQVVRGDSAAYFCASSPPVNVATGAVYEQYFGPGTRLTVT.

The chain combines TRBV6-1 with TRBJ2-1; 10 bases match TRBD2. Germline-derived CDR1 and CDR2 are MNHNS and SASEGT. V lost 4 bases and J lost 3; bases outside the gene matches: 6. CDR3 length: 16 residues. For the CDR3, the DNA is TGTGCCAGCAGTGCCGAAGGGACTAGCGACTACAATGAGCAGTTCTTC. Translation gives CASSAEGTSDYNEQFF.

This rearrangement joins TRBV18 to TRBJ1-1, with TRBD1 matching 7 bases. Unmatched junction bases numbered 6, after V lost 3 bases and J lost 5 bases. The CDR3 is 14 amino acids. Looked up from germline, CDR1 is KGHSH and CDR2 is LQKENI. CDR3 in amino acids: CASSPVGTETEAFF. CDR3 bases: TGTGCCAGCTCACCCGTAGGGACAGAGACTGAAGCTTTCTTT.

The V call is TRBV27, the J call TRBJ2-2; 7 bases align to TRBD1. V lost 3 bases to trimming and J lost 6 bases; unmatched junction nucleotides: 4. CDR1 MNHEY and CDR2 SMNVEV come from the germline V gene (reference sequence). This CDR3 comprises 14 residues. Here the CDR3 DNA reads TGTGCCAGCAGTTTCAGGACAGGCCCCGGGGAGCTGTTTTTT. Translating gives CASSFRTGPGELFF.

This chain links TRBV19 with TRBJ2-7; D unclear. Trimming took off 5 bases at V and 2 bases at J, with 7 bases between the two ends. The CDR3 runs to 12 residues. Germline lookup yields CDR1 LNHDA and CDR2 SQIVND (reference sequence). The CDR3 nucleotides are TGTGCCAGTAGTGAGCCTACCTACGAGCAGTACTTC. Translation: CASSEPTYEQYF.

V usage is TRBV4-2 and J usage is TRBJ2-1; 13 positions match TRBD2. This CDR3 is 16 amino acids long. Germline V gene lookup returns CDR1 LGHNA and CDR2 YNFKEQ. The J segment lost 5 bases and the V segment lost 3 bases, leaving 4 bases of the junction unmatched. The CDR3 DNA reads TGTGCCAGCAGCCACCTAACTAGCGGGGGGGACAATGAGCAGTTCTTC. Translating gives CASSHLTSGGDNEQFF.